This passage covers 20 T cell receptor beta chains from one sample sequenced in a study of low-dose radiotherapy and immunotherapy resistance in tumors. Time point of the sample: after trial treatment. The sample's treatment: LDRT plus nivolumab, ipilimumab, low-dose cyclophosphamide and aspirin (RACIN trial). TCR amplification used 20 to 25 PCR cycles, a constant-region primer and a V-primer adapter. In TCRdb, the reads were re-called with MiXCR into one record per CDR3 protein. The sample carries some 52,000 distinct CDR3 sequences, roughly 31% recorded once. The sample consisted of PBMCs, taken after low-dose radiotherapy plus immunotherapy. The source is a male donor with rectosigmoid adenocarcinoma.

This clonotype has just a few counts. This CDR3 reads CASSRLREANYGYTF. CDR3 DNA: TGTGCCAGCAGTCGCCTAAGGGAAGCTAACTATGGCTACACCTTC. The V and J genes are TRBV6-5 and TRBJ1-2; D unclear. The CDR3 consists of 15 residues. Germline CDR1 MNHEY, CDR2 SVGAGI. The V end was cut by 5 bases, the J end by 0 bases, with 13 bases between.

This clonotype was observed a handful of times. V gene TRBV6-6 combines with J gene TRBJ2-7; the D is unclear. The CDR3 runs to 17 residues. The V end lost 0 bases, the J end lost 0 bases, and 15 bases lay between the germline ends. Germline CDR1 reads MNHNY; CDR2 reads SVGAGI (reference sequence). In DNA form, the CDR3 reads TGTGCCAGCAGTTACTCTTATGTGACCCCGAGCTCCTACGAGCAGTACTTC. Protein sequence: CASSYSYVTPSSYEQYF.

The chain is built from TRBV5-1 and TRBJ1-1; 11 nucleotides align to TRBD1. The germline V gene has CDR1 SGHRS and CDR2 YFSETQ. Unmatched junction bases numbered 5, after V lost 1 base and J lost 6 bases. This CDR3 comprises 15 residues. The CDR3 coding sequence is TGCGCCAGCAGCTTGAACGGACAGGGGGCCGCTGAAGCTTTCTTT. Protein sequence: CASSLNGQGAAEAFF.

The chain carries TRBV3-1 and TRBJ2-1; 9 bases are a match to TRBD1. V gave up 6 bases and J gave up 7 bases; unmatched junction bases: 10. Germline V gives CDR1 LGHDT, CDR2 YNNKEL (reference sequence). The CDR3 spans 15 residues. DNA of the CDR3: TGTGCCAGCAGTCCTACAGGGGGCGCTTTGAATGAGCAGTTCTTC. Translating it yields CASSPTGGALNEQFF.

The chain uses TRBV27 and TRBJ2-7; D is uncertain. The V gene's germline CDR1 is MNHEY and CDR2 SMNVEV (reference sequence). The CDR3 is 12 amino acids. The V gene lost 7 bases and the J gene lost 4 bases, with 11 bases spanning the gap. The CDR3 sequence is CASTLAWYEQYF. The CDR3 region has the DNA TGTGCCAGCACCCTCGCGTGGTACGAGCAGTACTTC.

To note about this clonotype: This may stem from a read error, because a much larger clone lies one nucleotide away. The chain couples TRBV27 to TRBJ2-7; 7 nucleotides match TRBD1. Germline V gene lookup returns CDR1 MNHEY and CDR2 SMNVEV (reference sequence). The CDR3 is made up of 12 amino acids. DNA of the CDR3: TGTGCCAGCAGTCCAACAGGGGACGAGCTGTACTTC. It is translated as CASSPTGDELYF.

At least ten counts were recorded for this clonotype. The chain combines TRBV6-2 or TRBV6-3 with TRBJ2-1; D gene unclear. Germline assignment: CDR1 MNHEY and CDR2 SVGEGT. Trimming cost V 6 bases and J 7 bases, with 16 bases left between them. The CDR3 is 14 amino acids. CDR3 sequence reads: CASSSAYGENEQFF. The DNA of the CDR3 is TGTGCCAGCAGCTCGGCTTACGGAGAGAATGAGCAGTTCTTC.

Points on this clonotype: One base separates it from a far larger clone, so it is likely a read error. The gene calls are TRBV28 and TRBJ2-7, with TRBD2 matching over 7 bases. The CDR3 sequence is 12 residues long. Per germline, CDR1 MDHEN and CDR2 SYDVKM. J was trimmed by 8 bases and V by 5 bases; bases with no gene match: 6. CDR3 residues: CASSPGTTKQYF. DNA of the CDR3: TGTGCCAGCAGTCCTGGGACTACCAAGCAGTACTTC.

Details on this clonotype: A far larger clone is one nucleotide away, so this likely arose from a read error. V gene TRBV14 combines with J gene TRBJ2-1; D gene uncertain. The J call is doubtful: the DNA matches TRBJ2-7 better. This CDR3 comprises 13 residues. In germline, CDR1 is SGHDN, CDR2 FVKESK. The CDR3 spells CANSQDSLSEQYF. The CDR3 DNA is TGTGCCAACAGCCAAGATAGTTTGTCGGAGCAGTACTTC.

V is TRBV7-8 and J is TRBJ2-5, with 7 bases lining up with TRBD2. CDR1 and CDR2 from the germline V gene are SGHVS and FQNEAQ. This CDR3 has 13 residues. J gave up 5 bases and V 6 bases, and 6 bases lay outside the gene matches. CDR3 sequence reads: CASSDGGRETQYF. The CDR3 DNA reads as TGTGCCAGCAGTGACGGGGGGAGGGAGACCCAGTACTTC. Using reference TRBV7-8 and TRBJ2-5 for the parts outside the CDR3, the full variable domain is GAGVSQSPRYKVAKRGQDVALRCDPISGHVSLFWYQQALGQGPEFLTYFQNEAQLDKSGLPSDRFFAERPEGSVSTLKIQRTQQEDSAVYLCASSDGGRETQYFGPGTRLLVL.

This clonotype appeared a few times. The J gene is TRBJ2-2, the V gene TRBV6-8, with a weak D call TRBD2 (5 bases). The CDR3 covers 15 residues. Trimming pared 6 bases from V and 5 bases from J, leaving 16 bases between. Germline V lookup: CDR1 MNHGY, CDR2 SAAAGT. In DNA, the CDR3 is TGTGCCAGCAGCGTAGCGTTGGTGGGAACCGGGGAGCTGTTTTTT. Its translation: CASSVALVGTGELFF.

This clonotype was counted ten times or more. This sequence joins TRBV6-2 or TRBV6-3 and TRBJ1-4, with no clear D. Germline CDR1 reads MNHEY; CDR2 reads SVGEGT. The germline V and J ends were trimmed by 5 bases and 3 bases, with 13 bases remaining between them. This CDR3 spans 15 amino acids. The CDR3: CASSRTRAPNEKLFF. CDR3 coding DNA: TGTGCCAGCAGTCGAACGCGGGCCCCTAATGAAAAACTGTTTTTT.

The gene calls are TRBV5-1 and TRBJ2-3; D gene ambiguous. In germline, CDR1 is SGHRS, CDR2 YFSETQ. This CDR3 has 14 residues. V shed 5 bases and J shed 2 bases, with 12 bases lying between them. CDR3 amino acids: CASRLRNPTDTQYF. Written as DNA, the CDR3 is TGCGCCAGCAGGTTGAGAAACCCCACAGATACGCAGTATTTT. Complete variable domain (other parts from reference TRBV5-1 and TRBJ2-3): KAGVTQTPRYLIKTRGQQVTLSCSPISGHRSVSWYQQTPGQGLQFLFEYFSETQRNKGNFPGRFSGRQFSNSRSEMNVSTLELGDSALYLCASRLRNPTDTQYFGPGTRLTVL.

This clonotype was recorded many times. V usage is TRBV28 and J usage is TRBJ2-2, with a tentative D call TRBD2 (5 bases). V was pared by 3 bases and J by 10 bases, with 15 bases between. Germline V gene data show CDR1 as MDHEN and CDR2 as SYDVKM. There are 14 residues in the CDR3. CDR3 amino acids: CASSFGRVGPELFF. The CDR3 region has the DNA TGTGCCAGCAGTTTCGGGCGGGTGGGTCCGGAGCTGTTTTTT.

This clonotype was seen ten or more times. V usage is TRBV5-4 and J usage is TRBJ1-3; no clear D gene. This CDR3 comprises 16 residues. V gave up 4 bases and J gave up 0 bases, with 14 bases separating them. Germline assignment: CDR1 SGHNT and CDR2 YYREEE (reference sequence). The CDR3 nucleotides are TGTGCCAGCAGCCCTACCGGACGGTTCTCTGGAAACACCATATATTTT. Its translation is CASSPTGRFSGNTIYF.

This clonotype is medium-sized in the sample. The rearrangement links TRBV29-1 to TRBJ2-3; 8 nucleotides align to TRBD2. The CDR3 contains 15 residues. CDR1 SQVTM and CDR2 ANQGSEA come from the germline V gene. V was pared by 4 bases and J by 4 bases, with 10 bases of the junction left unmatched. The CDR3 DNA sequence: TGCAGCGTTGGGAAGCGGGAGATCGGCGCAGATACGCAGTATTTT. Its translation: CSVGKREIGADTQYF.

To note about this clonotype: This sequence is one base from a far larger clone and is likely a read error. The chain has TRBV28 and TRBJ2-1; 8 positions agree with TRBD2. Trimming removed 6 bases from V and 10 bases from J; junction bases left unmatched: 14. The CDR3 contains 15 residues. In germline, CDR1 is MDHEN, CDR2 SYDVKM. The CDR3: CASRAWASGSYEQFF. In DNA form, the CDR3 reads TGTGCCAGCAGAGCCTGGGCCAGCGGGAGTTACGAGCAGTTCTTC.

This clonotype was seen at least ten times. This chain joins TRBV7-9 and TRBJ1-5; D gene uncertain. Trimming took off 1 base at V and 9 bases at J, with 4 bases between the two ends. Germline V gene sequence: CDR1 SEHNR, CDR2 FQNEAQ (reference sequence). The CDR3 length is 11 residues. Here the CDR3 reads CASSLEGPQHF. As DNA, the CDR3 is TGTGCCAGCAGCTTAGAGGGGCCCCAGCATTTT. The whole variable domain, filled in from reference TRBV7-9 and TRBJ1-5, reads DTGVSQNPRHKITKRGQNVTFRCDPISEHNRLYWYRQTLGQGPEFLTYFQNEAQLEKSRLLSDRFSAERPKGSFSTLEIQRTEQGDSAMYLCASSLEGPQHFGDGTRLSIL.

As to this clonotype: At one of its ends the junction is not consistent with the germline gene, which may arise from a read error. This sequence joins TRBV6-8 and TRBJ2-1; D possibly corresponds to TRBD2 (5 bases). CDR1 is MNHGY and CDR2 is SAAAGT in the germline V gene. The CDR3 is 16 residues long. The CDR3, as DNA: TGTGCCAGCAGTTACTTTCCGGGGAGCTCCTACAATGAGCGGTTCTTC. It yields the protein CASSYFPGSSYNERFF.

The V gene is TRBV29-1, the J gene TRBJ1-2, with D tentatively TRBD1 (6 bases). This CDR3 comprises 13 residues. In germline, CDR1 is SQVTM, CDR2 ANQGSEA. With 4 bases removed from V and 5 bases from J, the gap between germline ends came to 14 bases. CDR3 in DNA: TGCAGCGTTGGACAGGAAAAGTGGTATGGCTACACCTTC. Translation gives CSVGQEKWYGYTF.